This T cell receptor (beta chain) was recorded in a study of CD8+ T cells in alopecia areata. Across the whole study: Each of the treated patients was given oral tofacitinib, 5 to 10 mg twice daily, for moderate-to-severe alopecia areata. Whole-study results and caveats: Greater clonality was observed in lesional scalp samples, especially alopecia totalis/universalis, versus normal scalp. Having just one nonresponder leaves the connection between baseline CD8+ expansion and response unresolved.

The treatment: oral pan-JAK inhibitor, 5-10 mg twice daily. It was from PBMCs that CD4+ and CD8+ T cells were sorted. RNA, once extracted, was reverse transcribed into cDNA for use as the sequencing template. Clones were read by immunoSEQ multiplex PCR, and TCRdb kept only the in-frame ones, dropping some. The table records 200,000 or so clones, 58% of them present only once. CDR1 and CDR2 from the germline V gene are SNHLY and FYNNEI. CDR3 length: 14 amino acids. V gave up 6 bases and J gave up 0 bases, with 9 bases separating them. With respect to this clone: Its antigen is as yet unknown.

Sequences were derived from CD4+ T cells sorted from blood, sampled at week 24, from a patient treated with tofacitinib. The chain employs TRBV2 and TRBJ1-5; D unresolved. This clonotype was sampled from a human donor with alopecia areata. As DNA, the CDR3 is TGTGCCAGCAGACCTGAAGGTAGCAATCAGCCCCAGCATTTT. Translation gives CASRPEGSNQPQHF.